Listed here are 23 T cell receptor beta chains from one sample, sequenced in a study of T-cell reconstitution after alpha-beta-depleted transplantation in children. The library targeted TCRbeta and was prepared with unique molecular identifiers. TCRdb ran MiXCR on the PCR reads and lists one entry per CDR3 protein. Here the sample spans 5,100 or so distinct CDR3 sequences, 20% to 30% being singletons. Specimen: PBMCs, mostly from graft donor cells, collected 60 days after TCRalphabeta/CD19-depleted stem cell transplant. The source of these receptors is a male patient aged 2 to 9 who had a stem cell transplant for acute lymphoblastic leukemia, so the T cells may come from the graft donor.

The gene calls are TRBV5-1 and TRBJ2-6; possible D gene TRBD2, 5 bases. The germline V and J ends were trimmed by 5 bases and 2 bases, with 14 bases remaining between them. The CDR3 is 16 residues long. In germline, CDR1 is SGHRS, CDR2 YFSETQ. The CDR3 DNA follows: TGCGCCAGCAGTCACGGCGGGCTACCTGGGGCCAACGTCCTGACTTTC. Its protein product is CASSHGGLPGANVLTF.

This clonotype was counted at least ten times. This chain links TRBV7-9 with TRBJ1-4, with unresolved D. The CDR3 length is 15 residues. Trimming removed 4 bases from V and 3 bases from J, with 12 bases in between. The germline gives CDR1 SEHNR, CDR2 FQNEAQ (reference sequence). The CDR3 bases are TGTGCCAGCAGCTCCGCGAGGGTTGCTAATGAAAAACTGTTTTTT. The encoded protein is CASSSARVANEKLFF. The variable domain in full, with the rest retrieved from reference TRBV7-9 and TRBJ1-4, is DTGVSQNPRHKITKRGQNVTFRCDPISEHNRLYWYRQTLGQGPEFLTYFQNEAQLEKSRLLSDRFSAERPKGSFSTLEIQRTEQGDSAMYLCASSSARVANEKLFFGSGTQLSVL.

This chain joins TRBV28 and TRBJ2-3; D uncertain. This CDR3 region has 14 residues. Germline values: CDR1 MDHEN, CDR2 SYDVKM. Trimming shortened V by 2 bases and J by 0 bases, and 6 bases separated the two germline ends. The CDR3 bases are TGTGCCAGCAGTTTACTAGTGAGCACAGATACGCAGTATTTT. It yields the protein CASSLLVSTDTQYF.

This clonotype appeared many times. This chain joins TRBV7-9 and TRBJ2-1, with TRBD2 matching 9 bases. From germline, CDR1 is SEHNR and CDR2 FQNEAQ (reference sequence). The CDR3 sequence is 15 residues long. V shed 5 bases and J 7 bases; nucleotides not matched to a gene: 9. The CDR3 DNA sequence: TGTGCCAGCAGCCTGGGGGCGGGAGGGAGGAATGAGCAGTTCTTC. Amino acids: CASSLGAGGRNEQFF.

The chain couples TRBV9 to TRBJ2-7; TRBD2 might be the D (10 bases). The germline V and J ends were trimmed by 4 bases and 6 bases, with 29 bases remaining between them. Germline CDR1 and CDR2: SGDLS and YYNGEE. This CDR3 has 18 amino acids. CDR3 sequence reads: CASSRDRDLGSGRVEQYF. The DNA of the CDR3 is TGTGCCAGCAGCCGGGACAGGGACTTAGGCAGCGGGAGGGTCGAGCAGTACTTC.

This clonotype has at least ten counts. This chain uses TRBV7-9 with TRBJ2-5; D possibly uses TRBD1 or TRBD2 (6 bases each). V dropped 5 bases and J dropped 1 base, with 17 bases sitting between them. This CDR3 region has 16 residues. Germline assignment: CDR1 SEHNR and CDR2 FQNEAQ (reference sequence). The CDR3 reads CASSGGGGDAQETQYF. The CDR3 DNA is TGTGCCAGCAGCGGAGGGGGTGGGGACGCCCAAGAGACCCAGTACTTC.

This clonotype was counted ten times or more. The CDR3 DNA reads as TGTGCCACCGGAGGACGGTCCAATCAGCCCCAGCATTTT. As protein: CATGGRSNQPQHF. The V and J genes are TRBV28 and TRBJ1-5; D uncertain. The length of the CDR3 is 13 residues. V was shortened by 10 bases and J by 3 bases, with 13 bases between the two germline ends. Germline CDR1 reads MDHEN; CDR2 reads SYDVKM.

This clonotype was seen at least ten times. V and J are TRBV6-2 or TRBV6-3 and TRBJ1-1, with D hard to call. CDR3 length: 14 amino acids. CDR1 is MNHEY, CDR2 SVGEGT, per germline. With 4 bases removed from V and 10 bases from J, the gap between germline ends came to 19 bases. CDR3 in amino acids: CASSFVVGSGGAFF. As DNA, the CDR3 is TGTGCCAGCAGTTTTGTGGTTGGGAGTGGAGGAGCTTTCTTT.

This clonotype is termed medium-sized. The chain employs TRBV12-3 or TRBV12-4 and TRBJ1-1, with D possibly matching TRBD1 (6 bases). The V and J ends lost 3 bases and 11 bases respectively, with 16 bases between them. CDR3 length: 13 amino acids. The CDR3 here is CASSFWGQGMAFF. The CDR3 DNA reads TGTGCCAGCAGTTTTTGGGGGCAGGGAATGGCTTTCTTT.

J is TRBJ2-7 and V is TRBV10-2, with D possibly matching TRBD2 (5 bases). Germline V gene sequence: CDR1 WSHSY, CDR2 SAAADI. The CDR3 loop spans 14 amino acids. Trimming shortened V by 6 bases and J by 0 bases, and 12 bases separated the two germline ends. The CDR3 DNA reads TGCGCCAGCAGGGCTACGGGGAGCTCCTACGAGCAGTACTTC. The encoded protein is CASRATGSSYEQYF.

This clonotype occurred many times. V is TRBV7-9 and J is TRBJ2-5, with D hard to call. V was cut by 0 bases and J by 2 bases, with 13 bases left in between. There are 16 residues in the CDR3. The V gene's germline CDR1 is SEHNR and CDR2 FQNEAQ (reference sequence). CDR3 in amino acids: CASSLAIGPVQETQYF. In DNA, the CDR3 is TGTGCCAGCAGCTTAGCGATCGGCCCGGTACAAGAGACCCAGTACTTC.

This clonotype ranks as medium-sized. The chain links TRBV4-1 to TRBJ2-5, with D maybe TRBD1 (6 bases). The germline V and J ends were trimmed by 1 base and 1 base, with 13 bases remaining between them. The germline V gene encodes CDR1 MGHRA and CDR2 YSYEKL. This CDR3 is 16 amino acids long. The CDR3 reads CASSQVGQYAQETQYF. DNA for the CDR3: TGCGCCAGCAGCCAAGTCGGACAGTATGCCCAAGAGACCCAGTACTTC.

This clonotype occurred many times. The chain combines TRBV29-1 with TRBJ1-2, with D perhaps TRBD1 (5 bases). V gave up 7 bases and J gave up 4 bases, with 19 bases separating them. The V gene's germline CDR1 is SQVTM and CDR2 ANQGSEA. There are 14 residues in the CDR3. CDR3 bases: TGCAGCGCATCGGACACTTCTGAAGGCTATGGCTACACCTTC. Translating it yields CSASDTSEGYGYTF.

The CDR3 sequence: CASSFVLWGADTDTQYF. As DNA, the CDR3 is TGTGCCAGCAGTTTTGTTCTTTGGGGGGCGGACACAGATACGCAGTATTTT. This chain uses TRBV7-9 with TRBJ2-3; D may match TRBD1 or TRBD2 (6 bases each). The CDR3 covers 17 residues. Germline loops: CDR1 SEHNR, CDR2 FQNEAQ (reference sequence). V lost 6 bases and J 2 bases, leaving 21 bases between the germline ends.

The chain joins TRBV10-3 to TRBJ2-7; D perhaps matches TRBD1 (6 bases). CDR1 is ENHRY, CDR2 SYGVKD, per germline. V lost 6 bases, J lost 2 bases, and 11 bases lay in between. The CDR3 contains 13 residues. The CDR3 region has the DNA TGTGCCATCAGAGAGGACAGAGCCTACGAGCAGTACTTC. Amino acids: CAIREDRAYEQYF.

This clonotype is classed as medium-sized. The chain has TRBV7-9 and TRBJ2-7; 7 positions agree with TRBD1. The germline V gene encodes CDR1 SEHNR and CDR2 FQNEAQ (reference sequence). This CDR3 has 15 residues. V gave up 1 base and J gave up 0 bases; unmatched junction bases: 3. The CDR3 coding sequence is TGTGCCAGCAGCTTAGAGGGGGCCTTCTCCTACGAGCAGTACTTC. The encoded protein is CASSLEGAFSYEQYF.

This clonotype was counted a single time. The chain has TRBV29-1 and TRBJ2-7; D uncertain. V was clipped by 2 bases and J by 1 base, with 15 bases between them. CDR1 is SQVTM, CDR2 ANQGSEA, per germline. The length of the CDR3 is 15 residues. The CDR3 DNA sequence: TGCAGCGTTGAAAGGGTAAGGGATAAGTCCTACGAGCAGTACTTC. Its translation: CSVERVRDKSYEQYF.

The gene calls are TRBV5-1 and TRBJ2-3, with TRBD2 as a possible D gene (5 bases). Germline V lookup: CDR1 SGHRS, CDR2 YFSETQ. V was trimmed by 4 bases and J by 0 bases, leaving 9 bases between them. CDR3 length: 14 residues. CDR3 DNA: TGCGCCAGCAGCCCCTGGACTAGCACAGATACGCAGTATTTT. Protein product: CASSPWTSTDTQYF. The variable domain in full, completed from reference TRBV5-1 and TRBJ2-3, reads KAGVTQTPRYLIKTRGQQVTLSCSPISGHRSVSWYQQTPGQGLQFLFEYFSETQRNKGNFPGRFSGRQFSNSRSEMNVSTLELGDSALYLCASSPWTSTDTQYFGPGTRLTVL.

The table lists this clonotype with many counts. CDR3 sequence reads: CASSLGSLIETQYF. CDR3 DNA sequence: TGTGCCAGCAGCCTGGGGTCTTTGATAGAGACCCAGTACTTC. This chain joins TRBV11-2 and TRBJ2-5, with D unclear. Between the trimmed V and J ends, which lost 5 bases and 4 bases, there was a span of 14 bases. This CDR3 spans 14 amino acids. Germline CDR1 reads SGHAT; CDR2 reads FQNNGV.

Ten or more counts support this clonotype. The CDR3 region is CASRAPGPYEQYF. CDR3 DNA: TGTGCCAGCAGGGCGCCAGGGCCCTACGAGCAGTACTTC. This chain links TRBV28 with TRBJ2-7, with TRBD1 as a possible D gene (5 bases). This CDR3 has 13 residues. Trimming took off 6 bases at V and 2 bases at J, with 11 bases between the two ends. CDR1 is MDHEN and CDR2 is SYDVKM in the germline V gene.

This clonotype has a handful of counts. The V gene is TRBV9, the J gene TRBJ2-7; tentatively, D is TRBD1 or TRBD2 (5 bases each). The germline V gene has CDR1 SGDLS and CDR2 YYNGEE. This CDR3 has 14 residues. The V end was cut by 2 bases, the J end by 5 bases, with 14 bases between. CDR3 residues: CASSVGVVMHEQYF. The CDR3 DNA follows: TGTGCCAGCAGCGTGGGGGTAGTTATGCACGAGCAGTACTTC.

This clonotype is judged medium-sized. This chain links TRBV20-1 with TRBJ1-1, with no clear D. The CDR3 covers 13 residues. Trimming took off 6 bases at V and 2 bases at J, with 13 bases between the two ends. CDR1 and CDR2 from the germline V gene are DFQATT and SNEGSKA (reference sequence). This CDR3 reads CSALFSKNTEAFF. CDR3 nucleotides: TGCAGTGCCCTCTTCTCAAAAAACACTGAAGCTTTCTTT.

In its sample, this clonotype was seen many times. The chain employs TRBV20-1 and TRBJ2-7; TRBD2 matches 12 bases. V was clipped by 5 bases and J by 0 bases; unmatched bases: 5. The CDR3 totals 15 residues. Germline CDR1 and CDR2: DFQATT and SNEGSKA (reference sequence). The CDR3 sequence is CSAGGLAGNSYEQYF. The CDR3 bases are TGCAGTGCTGGGGGACTAGCGGGTAACTCCTACGAGCAGTACTTC.